These 20 T cell receptor beta chains were all obtained from the same sample, sequenced in a study of cytomegalovirus exposure and HLA in healthy donors (TCRdb year 2017). The method behind the library was the immunoSEQ multiplex PCR assay. TCRdb holds this immuneACCESS table with in-frame rearrangements only. Some clones are missing; in checked studies, unresolved V genes explain under half, and the rest has no known cause. In this sample the table shows fewer than 400,000 clones, 88% of which occur a single time. The top ten clonotypes cover 0.9% to 1% of the sample. Sequenced: PBMCs. The source of these receptors is a man aged 25 to 40 in good health and CMV-seronegative.

Only one count was recorded for this clone. This chain links TRBV10-3 with TRBJ1-1; the match to TRBD1 covers 8 bases. This CDR3 is 16 amino acids long. V shed 6 bases, J shed 3 bases, and the junction held 12 bases outside the gene matches. Germline CDR1 ENHRY, CDR2 SYGVKD. The CDR3 sequence: CAISGQGIIEYTEAFF. CDR3 in DNA: TGTGCCATCAGCGGACAGGGTATTATTGAGTACACTGAAGCTTTCTTT.

This chain links TRBV9 with TRBJ1-2, with a tentative D call TRBD1 (6 bases). Germline values: CDR1 SGDLS, CDR2 YYNGEE. The CDR3 length is 12 residues. Between the trimmed V and J ends, which lost 5 bases and 7 bases, there was a span of 12 bases. Here the CDR3 DNA reads TGTGCCAGCAGGAGCCCAGGGGTTGGCTACACCTTC. Amino acid sequence: CASRSPGVGYTF.

The chain employs TRBV29-1 and TRBJ1-5; 7 nucleotides align to TRBD1. The CDR3 loop spans 13 amino acids. V shed 4 bases, J shed 3 bases, and the junction held 3 bases outside the gene matches. Germline V gene data show CDR1 as SQVTM and CDR2 as ANQGSEA. For the CDR3, the DNA is TGCAGCGTTGGTCAGGGGGACAATCAGCCCCAGCATTTT. Encoded protein: CSVGQGDNQPQHF.

This chain links TRBV7-9 with TRBJ2-3, with 7 bases matching TRBD1. CDR1 SEHNR and CDR2 FQNEAQ come from the germline V gene (reference sequence). The J segment lost 0 bases and the V segment lost 5 bases, leaving 8 bases of the junction unmatched. The CDR3 sequence is 16 residues long. The CDR3 DNA sequence: TGTGCCAGCAGCGTAGGACAGGTGTATAGCACAGATACGCAGTATTTT. Its translation is CASSVGQVYSTDTQYF. The whole variable domain, filled in from reference TRBV7-9 and TRBJ2-3, reads DTGVSQNPRHKITKRGQNVTFRCDPISEHNRLYWYRQTLGQGPEFLTYFQNEAQLEKSRLLSDRFSAERPKGSFSTLEIQRTEQGDSAMYLCASSVGQVYSTDTQYFGPGTRLTVL.

The chain combines TRBV6-6 with TRBJ2-5; TRBD1 aligns across 7 bases. The DNA end is a closer match to TRBJ2-7, so the J assignment may be wrong. CDR1 and CDR2 (germline): MNHNY, SVGAGI (reference sequence). The CDR3 runs to 13 residues. CDR3 amino acids: CASSRQGVAEQYF. CDR3 DNA sequence: TGTGCCAGCAGTCGACAGGGTGTCGCCGAGCAGTACTTC.

This chain joins TRBV14 and TRBJ1-2; 7 bases map to TRBD1. The germline V gene has CDR1 SGHDN and CDR2 FVKESK. The CDR3 is 15 residues long. Germline trimming cut 4 bases from V and 0 bases from J; bases unmatched to any gene: 5. The chain's CDR3 is CASSRGGPANYGYTF. Written as DNA, the CDR3 is TGTGCCAGCAGCCGAGGGGGCCCAGCTAACTATGGCTACACCTTC.

The chain couples TRBV4-1 to TRBJ1-4, with TRBD1 as a possible D gene (5 bases). The CDR3 spans 20 residues. The germline V and J ends were trimmed by 1 base and 4 bases, with 25 bases remaining between them. CDR1 is MGHRA and CDR2 is YSYEKL in the germline V gene. CDR3 bases: TGCGCCAGCAGCCAAGGGTGGACACCTCCCCAGGCACCAGGTAATGAAAAACTGTTTTTT. Translating gives CASSQGWTPPQAPGNEKLFF.

The V gene is TRBV11-2, the J gene TRBJ1-2; TRBD1 agrees at 7 bases. The V segment lost 8 bases and the J segment 2 bases; nucleotides outside the gene matches: 8. CDR3 length equals 14 residues. Germline CDR1 reads SGHAT; CDR2 reads FQNNGV. Here the CDR3 DNA reads TGTGCCAGCCAGACGACAGGGAACAACTATGGCTACACCTTC. Translation gives CASQTTGNNYGYTF.

This rearrangement joins TRBV4-1 to TRBJ2-7; D is unclear. Germline V gene data show CDR1 as MGHRA and CDR2 as YSYEKL. V was trimmed by 1 base and J by 3 bases, leaving 13 bases between them. The CDR3 is 15 residues long. CDR3 sequence reads: CASSQATLGIYEQYF. The DNA of the CDR3 is TGCGCCAGCAGCCAAGCGACCTTGGGCATCTACGAGCAGTACTTC.

This chain links TRBV2 with TRBJ1-4; 7 bases fit TRBD1. Germline lookup yields CDR1 SNHLY and CDR2 FYNNEI. The CDR3 is 15 amino acids. V shed 6 bases, J shed 4 bases, and the junction held 8 bases outside the gene matches. The CDR3 nucleotides read TGTGCCAGCAGCCCGGGACAGCAGTTTAATGAAAAACTGTTTTTT. It is translated as CASSPGQQFNEKLFF.

J is TRBJ2-7 and V is TRBV5-1, with 7 nucleotides matching TRBD2. V was pared by 1 base and J by 0 bases, with 1 base of the junction left unmatched. Germline CDR1 SGHRS, CDR2 YFSETQ. The CDR3 consists of 14 residues. DNA for the CDR3: TGCGCCAGCAGCTTGCCGGGGGGCTCCTACGAGCAGTACTTC. Its translation: CASSLPGGSYEQYF. The whole variable domain, remainder taken from reference TRBV5-1 and TRBJ2-7, is KAGVTQTPRYLIKTRGQQVTLSCSPISGHRSVSWYQQTPGQGLQFLFEYFSETQRNKGNFPGRFSGRQFSNSRSEMNVSTLELGDSALYLCASSLPGGSYEQYFGPGTRLTVT.

The chain carries TRBV6-1 and TRBJ2-7, with 9 bases that match TRBD1. V shed 0 bases and J 3 bases; nucleotides not matched to a gene: 6. Germline CDR1 reads MNHNS; CDR2 reads SASEGT. The CDR3 length is 16 residues. In DNA form, the CDR3 reads TGTGCCAGCAGTGAAGCCCGGGACAGGGCGTACTACGAGCAGTACTTC. It codes for CASSEARDRAYYEQYF.

This clone showed up just a few times. This sample also contains other DNA sequences that code for the same CDR3. The chain couples TRBV9 to TRBJ1-2; 7 positions agree with TRBD1. V was pared by 5 bases and J by 5 bases, with 3 bases of the junction left unmatched. Looked up from germline, CDR1 is SGDLS and CDR2 is YYNGEE. The CDR3 covers 12 residues. The CDR3 here is CASSAGGYGYTF. The CDR3 DNA reads as TGTGCCAGCAGTGCAGGGGGGTATGGCTACACCTTC.

This sequence joins TRBV7-2 and TRBJ2-7, with 8 bases aligning to TRBD1. Germline V lookup: CDR1 SGHTA, CDR2 FQGNSA. This CDR3 contains 12 residues. The junction had 2 bases not matched to a gene; V was cut back by 1 base and J by 9 bases. DNA for the CDR3: TGTGCCAGCAGCTTAGTAACAGGGGGGCAGTACTTC. Its protein is CASSLVTGGQYF.

The rearrangement links TRBV9 to TRBJ1-6, with TRBD1 identical over 8 bases. Germline CDR1 and CDR2: SGDLS and YYNGEE. This CDR3 spans 19 amino acids. Trimming cost V 3 bases and J 3 bases; bases outside gene matches: 14. The CDR3, as DNA: TGTGCCAGCAGCGAACAACAGGGGGACTACAGCGGCTATAATTCACCCCTCCACTTT. Residues: CASSEQQGDYSGYNSPLHF.

The chain couples TRBV5-4 to TRBJ2-7; TRBD1 might be the D (6 bases). Germline V gene data show CDR1 as SGHNT and CDR2 as YYREEE (reference sequence). The V gene lost 3 bases and the J gene lost 3 bases, with 19 bases spanning the gap. The CDR3 spans 16 residues. CDR3 residues: CASSSKQGEGYYEQYF. Written as DNA, the CDR3 is TGTGCCAGCAGCTCCAAACAGGGTGAGGGATACTACGAGCAGTACTTC.

The chain links TRBV7-2 to TRBJ1-2; D unclear. Looked up from germline, CDR1 is SGHTA and CDR2 is FQGNSA. V shed 1 base and J shed 5 bases, with 5 bases lying between them. This CDR3 contains 12 residues. The CDR3 bases are TGTGCCAGCAGCTTAGACTTTTATGGCTACACCTTC. It is translated as CASSLDFYGYTF.

This chain connects TRBV5-1 to TRBJ2-1; a possible D gene is TRBD2 (5 bases). V lost 4 bases to trimming and J lost 3 bases, with 14 bases between them. Looked up from germline, CDR1 is SGHRS and CDR2 is YFSETQ. The CDR3 contains 15 residues. CDR3 residues: CASSQTSGDYNEQFF. Here the CDR3 DNA reads TGCGCCAGCAGCCAAACGAGCGGAGACTACAATGAGCAGTTCTTC.

The chain is built from TRBV7-8 and TRBJ2-7, with 7 bases aligning to TRBD1. CDR3 length: 15 residues. Trimming at V came to 3 bases and at J to 0 bases, leaving 5 bases not matched to a gene. The germline V gene encodes CDR1 SGHVS and CDR2 FQNEAQ. The CDR3 bases are TGTGCCAGCAGCTTGTCGACAGGGTCCTCCTACGAGCAGTACTTC. It specifies CASSLSTGSSYEQYF.

This clone came up once. The chain employs TRBV6-5 and TRBJ1-4; TRBD1 might be the D (5 bases). Germline V gives CDR1 MNHEY, CDR2 SVGAGI. The V end lost 0 bases, the J end lost 4 bases, and 9 bases lay between the germline ends. The CDR3 covers 15 residues. Written as DNA, the CDR3 is TGTGCCAGCAGTTACTCGCGGGGCAATAATGAAAAACTGTTTTTT. Protein sequence: CASSYSRGNNEKLFF.